This entry lists 3 T cell receptor beta chains sequenced from one sample in a study of T cell responses to AZD1222 COVID-19 vaccine (dated by TCRdb to the early 2020s). In the paper's terms, the time point label means: baseline before first vaccination. Library preparation was by the immunoSEQ multiplex PCR assay. TCRdb provides this immuneACCESS table in a form limited to in-frame rearrangements. Some clones are lacking; in checked studies, under half of them reflect an unresolved V gene, and why the rest are absent is not known. The sample table contains about 130,000 clones; only one count was recorded for about 89% of them. The ten largest account for about 1.6% of the sample. The specimen comprised peripheral blood, sampled on day 0 of AZD1222 vaccination. The source is an adult in good health.

This clone was counted only a few times. V is TRBV2 and J is TRBJ2-2; either TRBD1 or TRBD2 may fit D (5 bases each). Per germline, CDR1 SNHLY and CDR2 FYNNEI. This CDR3 is 14 amino acids long. Trimming cost V 6 bases and J 7 bases, with 15 bases left between them. This chain's CDR3 is CASRPDLRGGELFF. CDR3 DNA sequence: TGTGCCAGCAGACCGGACTTAAGGGGCGGGGAGCTGTTTTTT.

The rearrangement uses TRBV4-1 and TRBJ2-7, with 11 bases lining up with TRBD2. V gave up 0 bases and J gave up 6 bases; unmatched junction bases: 7. The germline V gene has CDR1 MGHRA and CDR2 YSYEKL. CDR3 length: 16 amino acids. The CDR3 reads CASSQDGTSGSSEQYF. CDR3 sequence (DNA): TGCGCCAGCAGCCAAGATGGTACTAGCGGGAGTTCCGAGCAGTACTTC.

V is TRBV19 and J is TRBJ2-7, with TRBD1 matching over 8 bases. The germline CDR1 and CDR2 sequences are LNHDA and SQIVND (reference sequence). V was pared by 5 bases and J by 4 bases, with 7 bases of the junction left unmatched. The CDR3 covers 14 residues. This chain's CDR3 is CASSAQGVPYEQYF. The CDR3 DNA sequence: TGTGCCAGTAGTGCACAGGGGGTTCCGTACGAGCAGTACTTC.